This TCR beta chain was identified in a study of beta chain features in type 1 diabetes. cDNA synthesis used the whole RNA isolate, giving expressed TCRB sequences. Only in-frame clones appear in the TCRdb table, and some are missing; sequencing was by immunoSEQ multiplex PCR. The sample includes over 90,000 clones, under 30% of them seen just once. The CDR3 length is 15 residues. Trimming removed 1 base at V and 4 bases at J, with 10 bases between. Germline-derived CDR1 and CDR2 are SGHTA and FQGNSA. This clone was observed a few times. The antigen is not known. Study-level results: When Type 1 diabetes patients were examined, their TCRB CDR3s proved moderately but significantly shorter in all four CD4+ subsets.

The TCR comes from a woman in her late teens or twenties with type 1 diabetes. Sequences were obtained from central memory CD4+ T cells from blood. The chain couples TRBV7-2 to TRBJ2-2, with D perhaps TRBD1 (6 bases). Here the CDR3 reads CASSLGAQGTGELFF. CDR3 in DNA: TGTGCCAGCAGCTTAGGCGCACAGGGCACCGGGGAGCTGTTTTTT.